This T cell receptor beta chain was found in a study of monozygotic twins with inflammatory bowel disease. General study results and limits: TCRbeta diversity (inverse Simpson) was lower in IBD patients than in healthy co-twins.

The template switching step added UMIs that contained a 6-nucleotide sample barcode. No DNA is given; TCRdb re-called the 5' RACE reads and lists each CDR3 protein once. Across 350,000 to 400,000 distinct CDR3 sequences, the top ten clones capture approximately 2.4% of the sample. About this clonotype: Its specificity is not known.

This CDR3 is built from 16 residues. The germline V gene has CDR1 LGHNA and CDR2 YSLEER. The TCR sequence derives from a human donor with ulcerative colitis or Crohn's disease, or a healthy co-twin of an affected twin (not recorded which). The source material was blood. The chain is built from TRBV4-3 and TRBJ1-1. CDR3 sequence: CASSQDLTRRNTEAFF.